This T cell receptor (beta chain) was observed in a study of blood T cell repertoires in COVID-19. Looking at the study overall: Sites in the United States, Italy and Spain provided acute and convalescent COVID-19 samples. T cells, B-cell-depleted T cells, or PBMCs provided the cDNA or gDNA that served as material.

Per the original methods: Quantification of nucleated cells was approximated via reference gene primer amplification. The protocol was immunoSEQ multiplex PCR, while the TCRdb copy is restricted to in-frame clones and leaves out a portion. V, J and clone size are those of that table, while D and trimming were read from the DNA. The sample holds about 150,000 clones, 75% to 95% seen once. The V gene end was trimmed by 4 bases and the J gene end by 5 bases; junction bases not matched to a gene: 14. Germline V gives CDR1 LGHDT, CDR2 YNNKEL (reference sequence). This CDR3 region has 17 residues. The TCR comes from a man aged 50 to 60 with acute or convalescent COVID-19. The chain carries TRBV3-1 (or the pseudogene TRBV3-2) and TRBJ2-1; the match to TRBD2 covers 7 bases. Sequencing input: peripheral blood. CDR3 bases: TGTGCCAGCAGCCCCCCCGGCGGGGGAGGTGTACACAATGAGCAGTTCTTC. Encoded protein: CASSPPGGGGVHNEQFF.